This TCR beta chain was retrieved from a study of blood T cell repertoires in COVID-19. Study at large: The study drew acute and convalescent COVID-19 samples from the United States, Italy and Spain. From T cells, B-cell-depleted T cells, or PBMCs came the material, which was cDNA or gDNA.

Profiled with immunoSEQ multiplex PCR; TCRdb holds only in-frame clones, not every one. The table includes 270,000 or so clones, around 89% detected once. This clone was seen a single time. The CDR3 sequence is 16 residues long. V shed 4 bases and J shed 7 bases, with 20 bases lying between them. CDR1 is SGHNT and CDR2 is YYREEE in the germline V gene (reference sequence). The rearrangement uses TRBV5-4 and TRBJ2-2; tentative D call: TRBD2 (6 bases). The TCR was taken from a man aged 40-49 years with acute or convalescent COVID-19. The specimen sequenced was peripheral blood. The CDR3 protein is CASSPAAGGYVGELFF. The CDR3 DNA reads TGTGCCAGCAGCCCGGCAGCGGGCGGGTATGTCGGGGAGCTGTTTTTT.